Sequencing of this TCR beta chain was carried out in a study of blood T cell repertoires in COVID-19. CDR1 and CDR2 from the germline V gene are GTSNPN and SVGIG (reference sequence). Trimming removed 8 bases at V and 5 bases at J, with 13 bases between. The CDR3 is 13 residues long. This clone was observed a single time. The assay was immunoSEQ multiplex PCR, and TCRdb's table has in-frame clones only and misses some. The sample records around 250,000 clones, around 80% being singletons. Material for sequencing was PBMCs or T cells enriched from blood (not recorded which). The sequence derives from a young man with acute COVID-19. The J gene is TRBJ1-6, the V gene TRBV30; TRBD1 is a possible D gene (6 bases). CDR3 nucleotide sequence: TGTGCCAGCCGGGACACCGATAATTCACCCCTCCACTTT. Translation gives CASRDTDNSPLHF.